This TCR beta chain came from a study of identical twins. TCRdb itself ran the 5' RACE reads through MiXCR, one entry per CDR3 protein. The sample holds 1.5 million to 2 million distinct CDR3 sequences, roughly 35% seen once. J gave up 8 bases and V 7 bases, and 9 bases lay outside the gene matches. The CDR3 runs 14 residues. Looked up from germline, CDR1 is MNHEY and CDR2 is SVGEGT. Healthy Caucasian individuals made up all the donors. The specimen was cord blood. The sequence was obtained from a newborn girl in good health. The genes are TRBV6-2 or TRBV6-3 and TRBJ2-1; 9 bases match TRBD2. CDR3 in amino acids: CASKNTGLAYEQFF. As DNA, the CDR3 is TGTGCCAGCAAAAATACTGGACTAGCGTATGAGCAGTTCTTC.